This T cell receptor (beta chain) was captured by sequencing in a study of T cell responses to AZD1222 COVID-19 vaccine (TCRdb year 2021). Some background on the complete study: AZD1222 recipients with second doses at about 4 weeks or about 12 weeks were pooled, because spike-specific TCR depth and breadth did not differ between schedules. A total of roughly 240 trial participants underwent TCR sequencing, of whom some 210 received two doses of AZD1222 and roughly 25 received two doses of the MenACWY control vaccine. Trial participants were enrolled by age into subgroups of 18-55, 56-69 and 70-plus years, and about 150, 27 and 61 TCR-sequenced participants, respectively, were included in these subgroups.

The CDR3 regions of human TCRbeta chains were analyzed by immunosequencing. In the source study's methods: TCRs in the repertoires were matched against a reference library of SARS-CoV-2-specific TCRs that had been generated with the MIRA antigen-specificity platform. Breadth was defined as the fraction of unique TCRs that were SARS-CoV-2-associated. Depth was defined as the fraction of total T cells that were SARS-CoV-2-associated. Using the MIRA data, each spike-specific TCR was mapped to the spike region that the TCR reacts to and placed in a CD4 or CD8 class. Log10-transformed breadth and depth values were compared by one-way ANOVA with Sidak's multiple comparisons tests. What TCRdb holds here is the immuneACCESS table cut down to in-frame rearrangements. Part of the clones is not present; checked against another copy, under half of the missing clones reflect an unresolved V gene, and the others are unexplained. Clone size and the V and J calls come from that table; the DNA yielded D and trimming. Within this sample are 100,000 to 150,000 clones, with approximately 89% of them counted one time only. The ten most abundant clones make up roughly a tenth of the sample.

On the study overall, not on this receptor specifically: Conclusions about previously exposed vaccinees were limited because only five to seven AZD1222 recipients were SARS-CoV-2 seropositive at baseline. Reportedly, almost half of the unique spike-specific TCRs recognized epitopes lying outside the regions that are mutated in the B.1.351 and B.1.1.7 variants. Spike-specific TCR breadth and depth rose significantly after two AZD1222 doses compared with day 0 and with MenACWY recipients. Participants were mostly white British, with more females than males. The authors suggested clonal diversity may have been underestimated. CD4 TCRs associated with the vaccine covered the entire spike protein, and the dominant responses were in regions 160-218 and 743-854. In the small 56-69-year group, the increase in depth fell short of significance, most likely because of low power. Because no samples from the day 14 peak response were available, repertoires could be characterized only after the peak T cell response.

According to the study, the label for this sample's time point signals: baseline before first vaccination. Vaccinee samples came from UK trials COV001 and COV002, including a single-blind randomized controlled phase 2/3 trial of AZD1222 (ChAdOx1 nCoV-19) in healthy adults. Trial participant PBMC samples were collected at day 0 and day 28 after the second dose for TCRbeta chain sequencing. For this clone: What antigen it recognizes has not been identified. The sample holds no much larger clone one base away, and base qualities are not on file.

The CDR3 numbers 17 residues from cysteine through phenylalanine. CDR3 DNA is the only sequence kept; it has 51 bases, read in frame from the first base. CDR1 MNHEY and CDR2 SMNVEV were looked up in the germline V gene (reference sequence). V is pruned by 4 bases and J by 6 bases, leaving 15 bases of the junction without a gene match. The material was peripheral blood, obtained on day 0 of AZD1222 vaccination. The clonotype was recovered from an adult in good health. Recombination joined TRBV27 with TRBJ1-5, and 7 junctional nucleotides match TRBD1. CDR3 loop: CASSSDRLGFFGQPQHF. The DNA sequence is given as TGTGCCAGCAGTTCGGACAGGCTGGGGTTTTTCGGTCAGCCCCAGCATTTT.